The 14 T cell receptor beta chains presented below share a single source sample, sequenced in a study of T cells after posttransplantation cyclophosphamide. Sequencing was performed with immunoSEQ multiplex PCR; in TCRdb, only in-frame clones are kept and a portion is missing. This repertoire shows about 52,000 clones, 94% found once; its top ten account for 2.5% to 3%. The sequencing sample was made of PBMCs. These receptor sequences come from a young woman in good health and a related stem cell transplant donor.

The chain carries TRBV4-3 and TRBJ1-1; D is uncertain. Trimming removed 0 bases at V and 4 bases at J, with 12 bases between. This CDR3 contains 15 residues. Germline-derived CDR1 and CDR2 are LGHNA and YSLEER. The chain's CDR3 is CASSQDPLTSTEAFF. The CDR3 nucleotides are TGCGCCAGCAGCCAAGATCCGCTCACCAGCACTGAAGCTTTCTTT.

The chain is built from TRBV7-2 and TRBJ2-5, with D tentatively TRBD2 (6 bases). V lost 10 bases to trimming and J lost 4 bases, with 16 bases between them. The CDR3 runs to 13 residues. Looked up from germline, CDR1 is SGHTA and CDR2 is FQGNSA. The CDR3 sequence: CAIREFGTETQYF. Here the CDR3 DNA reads TGTGCCATTCGGGAGTTCGGAACAGAGACCCAGTACTTC.

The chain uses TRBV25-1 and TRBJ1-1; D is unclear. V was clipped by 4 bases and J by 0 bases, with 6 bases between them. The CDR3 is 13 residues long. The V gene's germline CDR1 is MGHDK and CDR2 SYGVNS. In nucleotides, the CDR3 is TGTGCCAGCAGTGGGAGCATGAACACTGAAGCTTTCTTT. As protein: CASSGSMNTEAFF.

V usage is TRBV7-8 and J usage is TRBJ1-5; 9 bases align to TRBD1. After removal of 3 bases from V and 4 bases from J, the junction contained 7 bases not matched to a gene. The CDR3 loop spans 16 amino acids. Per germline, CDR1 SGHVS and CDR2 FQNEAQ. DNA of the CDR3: TGTGCCAGCAGCTTGATCGGGACAGGGAGTAATCAGCCCCAGCATTTT. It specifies CASSLIGTGSNQPQHF.

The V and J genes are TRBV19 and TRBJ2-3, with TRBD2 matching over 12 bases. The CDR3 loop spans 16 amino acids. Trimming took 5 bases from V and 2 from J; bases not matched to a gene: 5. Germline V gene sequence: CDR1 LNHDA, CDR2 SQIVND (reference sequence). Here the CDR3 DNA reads TGTGCCAGTAGTTCCCGGACTAGCGGGAACACAGATACGCAGTATTTT. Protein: CASSSRTSGNTDTQYF. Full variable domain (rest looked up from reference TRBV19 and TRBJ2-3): DGGITQSPKYLFRKEGQNVTLSCEQNLNHDAMYWYRQDPGQGLRLIYYSQIVNDFQKGDIAEGYSVSREKKESFPLTVTSAQKNPTAFYLCASSSRTSGNTDTQYFGPGTRLTVL.

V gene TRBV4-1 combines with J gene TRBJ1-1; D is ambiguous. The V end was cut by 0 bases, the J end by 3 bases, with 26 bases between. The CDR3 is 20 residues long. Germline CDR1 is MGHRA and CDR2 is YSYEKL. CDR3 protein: CASSQDLSRAVRGYHTEAFF. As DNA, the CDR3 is TGCGCCAGCAGCCAAGATCTTTCCCGGGCCGTACGGGGTTATCACACTGAAGCTTTCTTT.

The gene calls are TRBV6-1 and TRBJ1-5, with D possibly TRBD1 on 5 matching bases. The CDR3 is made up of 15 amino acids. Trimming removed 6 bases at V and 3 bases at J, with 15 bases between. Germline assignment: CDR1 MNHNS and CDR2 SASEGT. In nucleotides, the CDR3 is TGTGCCAGCAGATTCCGTTTAGGGGCCAATCAGCCCCAGCATTTT. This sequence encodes CASRFRLGANQPQHF.

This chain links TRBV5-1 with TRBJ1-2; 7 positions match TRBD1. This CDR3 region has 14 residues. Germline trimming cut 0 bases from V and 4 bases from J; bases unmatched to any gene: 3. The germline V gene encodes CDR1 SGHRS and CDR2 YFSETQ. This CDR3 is CASSLGSGGYGYTF. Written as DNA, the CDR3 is TGCGCCAGCAGCTTGGGTTCAGGGGGCTATGGCTACACCTTC.

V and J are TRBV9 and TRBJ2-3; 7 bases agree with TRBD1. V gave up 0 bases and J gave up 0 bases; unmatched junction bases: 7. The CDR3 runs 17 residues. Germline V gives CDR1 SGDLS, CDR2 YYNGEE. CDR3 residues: CASSVGGTARSTDTQYF. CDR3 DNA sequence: TGTGCCAGCAGCGTAGGAGGGACAGCGAGAAGCACAGATACGCAGTATTTT.

CDR3 sequence: CASSHRQGETDTQYF. The CDR3 DNA follows: TGTGCCAGCAGCCACCGACAGGGGGAAACAGATACGCAGTATTTT. The genes are TRBV11-2 and TRBJ2-3; 9 bases align to TRBD1. The CDR3 is 15 residues long. Germline-derived CDR1 and CDR2 are SGHAT and FQNNGV. V shed 5 bases, J shed 3 bases, and the junction held 6 bases outside the gene matches.

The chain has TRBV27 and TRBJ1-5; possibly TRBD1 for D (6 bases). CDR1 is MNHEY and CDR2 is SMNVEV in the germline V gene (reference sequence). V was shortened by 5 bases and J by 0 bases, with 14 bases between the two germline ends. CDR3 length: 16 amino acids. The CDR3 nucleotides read TGTGCCAGCAGTCCGCGGACAGCTTATAGCAATCAGCCCCAGCATTTT. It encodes CASSPRTAYSNQPQHF.

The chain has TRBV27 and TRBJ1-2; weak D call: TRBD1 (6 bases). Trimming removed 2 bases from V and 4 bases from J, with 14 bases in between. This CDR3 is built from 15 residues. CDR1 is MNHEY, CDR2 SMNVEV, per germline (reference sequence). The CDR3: CASSLRSQGSYGYTF. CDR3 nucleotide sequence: TGTGCCAGCAGTTTACGATCACAGGGATCCTATGGCTACACCTTC.

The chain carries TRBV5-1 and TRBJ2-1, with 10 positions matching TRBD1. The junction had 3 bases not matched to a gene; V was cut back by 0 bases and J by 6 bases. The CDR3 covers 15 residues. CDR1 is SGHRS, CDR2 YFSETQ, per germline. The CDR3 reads CASSLGQGAINEQFF. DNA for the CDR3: TGCGCCAGCAGCTTGGGACAGGGGGCGATCAATGAGCAGTTCTTC.

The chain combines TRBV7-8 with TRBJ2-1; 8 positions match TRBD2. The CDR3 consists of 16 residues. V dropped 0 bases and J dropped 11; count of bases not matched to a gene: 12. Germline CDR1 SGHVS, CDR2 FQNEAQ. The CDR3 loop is CASSLALAGGVGKQFF. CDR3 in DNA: TGTGCCAGCAGCTTAGCCCTAGCGGGCGGGGTAGGGAAGCAGTTCTTC.